A single sample is the source of the 25 T cell receptor beta chains below, sequenced in a study of T cell responses to AZD1222 COVID-19 vaccine. The assay was immunoSEQ multiplex PCR, and TCRdb's table has in-frame clones only and misses some. The sample holds about 150,000 clones; more than 75% are singletons and the top ten take over 15%. Sequences were derived from peripheral blood, sampled on day 0 of AZD1222 vaccination. The receptors were sampled from an adult in good health.

The rearrangement joins TRBV2 to TRBJ1-1, with 8 bases aligning to TRBD1. The CDR3 runs to 14 residues. V lost 6 bases and J lost 6; bases outside the gene matches: 9. Germline CDR1 is SNHLY and CDR2 is FYNNEI. CDR3 nucleotide sequence: TGTGCCAGCAGACGATCTTCAGGGGGCTCTGAAGCTTTCTTT. This encodes CASRRSSGGSEAFF.

The chain employs TRBV7-9 and TRBJ2-5; possible D gene TRBD2, 5 bases. The CDR3 is made up of 10 amino acids. Trimming removed 4 bases from V and 13 bases from J, with 10 bases in between. The germline gives CDR1 SEHNR, CDR2 FQNEAQ (reference sequence). In DNA, the CDR3 is TGTGCCAGCAGCTCAGAAGGGAGGTACTTC. It encodes CASSSEGRYF.

This sequence joins TRBV9 and TRBJ1-5, with D hard to call. From germline, CDR1 is SGDLS and CDR2 YYNGEE. Trimming took 0 bases from V and 6 from J, leaving 10 bases between them. The length of the CDR3 is 14 residues. Written as DNA, the CDR3 is TGTGCCAGCAGCGTAGAGGGTACGGGTCAGCCCCAGCATTTT. Protein sequence: CASSVEGTGQPQHF.

Here the CDR3 reads CASSPAGSETQYF. CDR3 nucleotide sequence: TGTGCCAGCAGCCCGGCCGGATCAGAGACCCAGTACTTC. The J gene is TRBJ2-5, the V gene TRBV6-5; D not resolved. The CDR3 totals 13 residues. From germline, CDR1 is MNHEY and CDR2 SVGAGI. Trimming left V 6 bases short and J 4 bases short, with 12 bases between.

The chain joins TRBV19 to TRBJ1-1, with D perhaps matching TRBD1 (6 bases). CDR3 length equals 17 residues. Germline CDR1 is LNHDA and CDR2 is SQIVND (reference sequence). V was shortened by 1 base and J by 0 bases, with 15 bases between the two germline ends. The CDR3 sequence is CASSIVGGAGMNTEAFF. The CDR3 nucleotides are TGTGCCAGTAGTATAGTTGGGGGCGCGGGCATGAACACTGAAGCTTTCTTT.

This chain uses TRBV19 with TRBJ2-7; weak D call: TRBD1 (6 bases). The ends were cut back, 9 bases at V and 2 bases at J, with 8 bases in the middle. The germline V gene encodes CDR1 LNHDA and CDR2 SQIVND (reference sequence). The CDR3 is 11 residues long. The CDR3 coding sequence is TGTGCCAGCGGACAGCCCTACGAGCAGTACTTC. This sequence encodes CASGQPYEQYF.

V and J are TRBV4-2 and TRBJ1-6; possible D gene TRBD1, 6 bases. The germline V and J ends were trimmed by 1 base and 5 bases, with 15 bases remaining between them. The CDR3 is 17 amino acids. CDR1 and CDR2 (germline): LGHNA, YNFKEQ. The CDR3 loop reads CASSQVAGGPNNSPLHF. In nucleotides, the CDR3 is TGTGCCAGCAGCCAAGTTGCGGGGGGGCCGAATAATTCACCCCTCCACTTT.

The chain has TRBV11-2 and TRBJ2-2, with 8 bases identical to TRBD2. Germline values: CDR1 SGHAT, CDR2 FQNNGV. The CDR3 loop spans 16 amino acids. With 5 bases clipped from V and 7 bases from J, the junction kept 12 bases outside the gene matches. The CDR3 sequence: CASSLIKRELNGELFF. The CDR3 DNA follows: TGTGCCAGCAGCCTAATTAAGCGGGAGCTGAACGGGGAGCTGTTTTTT.

This rearrangement joins TRBV10-3 to TRBJ2-3; 7 positions match TRBD2. Germline CDR1 reads ENHRY; CDR2 reads SYGVKD. The CDR3 runs 15 residues. With V trimmed by 0 bases and J by 3 bases, 3 bases remained unmatched. The CDR3 DNA reads TGTGCCATCAGTGAGTCGCGGGAGAGAACAGATACGCAGTATTTT. Its translation is CAISESRERTDTQYF.

The V and J genes are TRBV30 and TRBJ1-2; no reliable D call. Germline CDR1 is GTSNPN and CDR2 is SVGIG (reference sequence). CDR3 size: 13 residues. V dropped 3 bases and J dropped 6 bases, with 14 bases sitting between them. CDR3 DNA sequence: TGTGCCTGGAGAGTAACCTCTATGGATGGCTACACCTTC. It translates to CAWRVTSMDGYTF.

The gene calls are TRBV4-3 and TRBJ1-5, with TRBD1 as a possible D gene (5 bases). Germline CDR1 and CDR2: LGHNA and YSLEER. V dropped 1 base and J dropped 5 bases, with 12 bases sitting between them. CDR3 size: 15 residues. As DNA, the CDR3 is TGCGCCAGCAGCCAAGTAGTAGGGGCTGATCAGCCCCAGCATTTT. This encodes CASSQVVGADQPQHF.

The V and J genes are TRBV5-1 and TRBJ2-3; 9 bases fit TRBD2. V shed 5 bases, J shed 1 base, and the junction held 2 bases outside the gene matches. The CDR3 loop spans 14 amino acids. In germline, CDR1 is SGHRS, CDR2 YFSETQ. CDR3 DNA: TGCGCCAGCAGACGGACTAGCGGCACAGATACGCAGTATTTT. Translating gives CASRRTSGTDTQYF.

The V call is TRBV15, the J call TRBJ1-1; a possible D gene is TRBD1 (6 bases). Germline CDR1 and CDR2: LNHNV and YYDKDF (reference sequence). This CDR3 comprises 16 residues. V was trimmed by 0 bases and J by 3 bases, leaving 14 bases between them. The CDR3 nucleotides read TGTGCCACCAGCAGAGACGGAGACAGGTACGACACTGAAGCTTTCTTT. Residues: CATSRDGDRYDTEAFF. Variable domain in full (rest from reference TRBV15 and TRBJ1-1): DAMVIQNPRYQVTQFGKPVTLSCSQTLNHNVMYWYQQKSSQAPKLLFHYYDKDFNNEADTPDNFQSRRPNTSFCFLDIRSPGLGDTAMYLCATSRDGDRYDTEAFFGQGTRLTVV.

The V gene is TRBV7-9, the J gene TRBJ2-7; 9 bases line up with TRBD1. With 5 bases clipped from V and 2 bases from J, the junction kept 4 bases outside the gene matches. The CDR3 runs 14 residues. From germline, CDR1 is SEHNR and CDR2 FQNEAQ (reference sequence). CDR3 protein: CASSGDRVPYEQYF. In DNA, the CDR3 is TGTGCCAGCAGCGGGGACAGGGTCCCCTACGAGCAGTACTTC.

The chain employs TRBV6-1 and TRBJ2-7; no firm D call. Trimming pared 2 bases from V and 9 bases from J, leaving 11 bases between. This CDR3 has 12 residues. Germline CDR1 is MNHNS and CDR2 is SASEGT. The CDR3 loop is CASSENSLGQYF. The CDR3, as DNA: TGTGCCAGCAGTGAAAACTCCCTAGGGCAGTACTTC.

This clone was seen just once. The CDR3 sequence: CASSQGTVNSPLHF. CDR3 sequence (DNA): TGTGCCAGCAGCCAAGGGACTGTAAATTCACCCCTCCACTTT. The chain carries TRBV3-1 (or the pseudogene TRBV3-2) and TRBJ1-6; D gene uncertain. The CDR3 has 14 residues. V gave up 1 base and J gave up 7 bases, with 8 bases separating them. The V gene's germline CDR1 is LGHDT and CDR2 YNNKEL (reference sequence).

The chain combines TRBV5-1 with TRBJ2-7; D is unclear. This CDR3 comprises 12 residues. V was trimmed by 2 bases and J by 11 bases, leaving 14 bases between them. Germline V lookup: CDR1 SGHRS, CDR2 YFSETQ. The CDR3 loop is CASSFGYEFKYF. Written as DNA, the CDR3 is TGCGCCAGCAGCTTCGGTTATGAATTCAAGTACTTC.

This chain connects TRBV25-1 to TRBJ1-2; D remains ambiguous. Germline CDR1 MGHDK, CDR2 SYGVNS. Trimming removed 4 bases from V and 5 bases from J, with 11 bases in between. The CDR3 covers 13 residues. CDR3 bases: TGTGCCAGCAGTGCCCTTGGACTTTATGGCTACACCTTC. It translates to CASSALGLYGYTF.

The chain recombines TRBV3-1 (or the pseudogene TRBV3-2) with TRBJ1-1; D ambiguous. The CDR3 spans 16 residues. Germline V gene lookup returns CDR1 LGHDT and CDR2 YNNKEL (reference sequence). The V gene lost 4 bases and the J gene lost 1 base, with 16 bases spanning the gap. The CDR3: CASSREPSGPNTEAFF. The DNA for the CDR3 is TGTGCCAGCAGCCGGGAGCCGTCGGGCCCGAACACTGAAGCTTTCTTT.

The chain employs TRBV25-1 and TRBJ1-1, with D perhaps TRBD1 (5 bases). The V end lost 5 bases, the J end lost 7 bases, and 14 bases lay between the germline ends. The CDR3 consists of 13 residues. The germline CDR1 and CDR2 sequences are MGHDK and SYGVNS. CDR3 residues: CASSSDHGGEAFF. The DNA of the CDR3 is TGTGCCAGCAGTTCAGATCATGGGGGTGAAGCTTTCTTT.

As concerns this clone: The same CDR3 also results from other DNA sequences found in this sample. The gene calls are TRBV18 and TRBJ1-1, with D unresolved. The V and J ends lost 3 bases and 1 base respectively, with 3 bases between them. Germline CDR1 KGHSH, CDR2 LQKENI. The CDR3 loop spans 12 amino acids. The CDR3 DNA reads TGTGCCAGCTCACCGGGGAACACTGAAGCTTTCTTT. Its protein is CASSPGNTEAFF.

The chain recombines TRBV12-3 or TRBV12-4 with TRBJ2-2; D call uncertain. The CDR3 has 13 amino acids. V lost 5 bases and J lost 5, with 9 bases in between. The CDR3 bases are TGTGCCAGCAGTGCCCTAGGAACCGGGGAGCTGTTTTTT. As protein: CASSALGTGELFF.

This clone was found a few times. This chain uses TRBV6-2 or TRBV6-3 with TRBJ2-5; 8 bases agree with TRBD2. The CDR3 is made up of 17 amino acids. Germline CDR1 and CDR2: MNHEY and SVGEGT. J gave up 5 bases and V 2 bases, and 13 bases lay outside the gene matches. The CDR3 is CASSYRMRAGVVETQYF. The DNA of the CDR3 is TGTGCCAGCAGTTACCGGATGCGAGCGGGAGTTGTGGAGACCCAGTACTTC.

The chain joins TRBV9 to TRBJ1-1; no firm D call. The CDR3 covers 14 residues. CDR1 is SGDLS and CDR2 is YYNGEE in the germline V gene. Trimming left V 1 base short and J 1 base short, with 8 bases between. The CDR3 nucleotides are TGTGCCAGCAGCGTATTGGCAGGGAACACTGAAGCTTTCTTT. The encoded protein is CASSVLAGNTEAFF.

The chain carries TRBV9 and TRBJ1-3; D is undetermined. This CDR3 comprises 14 residues. Trimming took 2 bases from V and 7 from J, leaving 13 bases between them. Germline values: CDR1 SGDLS, CDR2 YYNGEE. The CDR3 sequence: CASSVARVGNTIYF. The CDR3 nucleotides are TGTGCCAGCAGCGTTGCTCGGGTGGGGAACACCATATATTTT.